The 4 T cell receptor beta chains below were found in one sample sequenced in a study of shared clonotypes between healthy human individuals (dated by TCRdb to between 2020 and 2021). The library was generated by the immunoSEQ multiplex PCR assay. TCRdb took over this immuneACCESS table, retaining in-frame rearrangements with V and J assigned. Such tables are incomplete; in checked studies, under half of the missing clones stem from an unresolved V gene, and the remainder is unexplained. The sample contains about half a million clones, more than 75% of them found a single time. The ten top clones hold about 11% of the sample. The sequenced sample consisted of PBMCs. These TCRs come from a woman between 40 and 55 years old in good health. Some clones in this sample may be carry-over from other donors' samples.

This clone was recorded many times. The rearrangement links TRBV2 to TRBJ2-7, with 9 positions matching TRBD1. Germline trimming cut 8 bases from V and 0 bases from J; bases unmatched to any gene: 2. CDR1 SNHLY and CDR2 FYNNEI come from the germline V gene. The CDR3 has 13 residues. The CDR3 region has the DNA TGTGCCAGCGGGACAGGGAACTCCTACGAGCAGTACTTC. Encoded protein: CASGTGNSYEQYF.

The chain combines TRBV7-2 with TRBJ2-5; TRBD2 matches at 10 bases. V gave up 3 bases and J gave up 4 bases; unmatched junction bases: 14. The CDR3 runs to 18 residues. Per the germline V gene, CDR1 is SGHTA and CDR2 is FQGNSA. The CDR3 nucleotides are TGTGCCAGCAGCTTGCTCTTAGCGGGAGGATTCCTGTCAGAGACCCAGTACTTC. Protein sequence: CASSLLLAGGFLSETQYF.

CDR3 coding DNA: TGCACCAGCAGCCAAGATCCCGGGACTAGCGGGAGGGCGGGGATTGATACGCAGTATTTT. It is translated as CTSSQDPGTSGRAGIDTQYF. The chain joins TRBV1 to TRBJ2-3; the tabulated D call, TRBD2, remains unverified against the DNA. TRBV1 is termed a pseudogene. This CDR3 region has 20 residues.

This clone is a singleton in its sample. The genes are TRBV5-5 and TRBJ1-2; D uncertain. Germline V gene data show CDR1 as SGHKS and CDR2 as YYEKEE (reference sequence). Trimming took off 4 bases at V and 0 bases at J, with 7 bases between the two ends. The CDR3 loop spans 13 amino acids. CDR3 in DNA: TGTGCCAGCAGCCCGGGGACTAACTATGGCTACACCTTC. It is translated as CASSPGTNYGYTF.